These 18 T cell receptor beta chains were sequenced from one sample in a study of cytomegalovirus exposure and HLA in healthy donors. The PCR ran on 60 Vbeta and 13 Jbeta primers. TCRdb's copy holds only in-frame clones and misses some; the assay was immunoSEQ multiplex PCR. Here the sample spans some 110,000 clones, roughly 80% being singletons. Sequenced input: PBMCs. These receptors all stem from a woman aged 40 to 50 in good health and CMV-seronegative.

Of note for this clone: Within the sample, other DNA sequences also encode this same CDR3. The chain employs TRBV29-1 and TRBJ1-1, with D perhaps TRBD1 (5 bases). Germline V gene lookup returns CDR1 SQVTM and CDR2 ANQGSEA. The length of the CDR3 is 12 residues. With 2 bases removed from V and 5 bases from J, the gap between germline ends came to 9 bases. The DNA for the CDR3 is TGCAGCGTTGAACAGGGCGGAACTGAAGCTTTCTTT. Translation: CSVEQGGTEAFF.

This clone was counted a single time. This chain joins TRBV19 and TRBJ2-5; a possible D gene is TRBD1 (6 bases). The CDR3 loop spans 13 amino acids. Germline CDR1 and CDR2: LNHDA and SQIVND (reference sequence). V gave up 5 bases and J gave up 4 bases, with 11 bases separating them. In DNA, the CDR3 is TGTGCCAGTAGTCCCGGACAGACAGAGACCCAGTACTTC. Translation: CASSPGQTETQYF.

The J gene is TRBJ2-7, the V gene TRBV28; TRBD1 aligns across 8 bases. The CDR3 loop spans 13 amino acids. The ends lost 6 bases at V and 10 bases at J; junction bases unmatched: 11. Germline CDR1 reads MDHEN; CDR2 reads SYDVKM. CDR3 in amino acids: CASSPGTGGHQYF. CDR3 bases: TGTGCCAGCAGCCCCGGGACAGGAGGACACCAGTACTTC.

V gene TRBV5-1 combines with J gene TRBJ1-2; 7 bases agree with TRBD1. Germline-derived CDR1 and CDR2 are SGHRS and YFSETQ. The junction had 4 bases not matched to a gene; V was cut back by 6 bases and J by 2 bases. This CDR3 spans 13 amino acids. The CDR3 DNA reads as TGCGCCAGCACCGTGGGACAGAACTATGGCTACACCTTC. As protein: CASTVGQNYGYTF.

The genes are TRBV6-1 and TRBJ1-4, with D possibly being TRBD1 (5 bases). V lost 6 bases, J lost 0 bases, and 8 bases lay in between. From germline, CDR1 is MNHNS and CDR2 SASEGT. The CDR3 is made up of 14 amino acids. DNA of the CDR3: TGTGCCAGCAGCCCAGGGTCAACTAATGAAAAACTGTTTTTT. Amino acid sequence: CASSPGSTNEKLFF.

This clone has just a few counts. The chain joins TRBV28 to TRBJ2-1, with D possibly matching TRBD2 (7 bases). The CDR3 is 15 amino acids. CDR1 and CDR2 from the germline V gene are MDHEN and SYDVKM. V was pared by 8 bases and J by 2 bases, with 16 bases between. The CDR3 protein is CASSSGRDTYNEQFF. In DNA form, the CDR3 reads TGTGCCAGCTCATCAGGGAGGGACACCTACAATGAGCAGTTCTTC.

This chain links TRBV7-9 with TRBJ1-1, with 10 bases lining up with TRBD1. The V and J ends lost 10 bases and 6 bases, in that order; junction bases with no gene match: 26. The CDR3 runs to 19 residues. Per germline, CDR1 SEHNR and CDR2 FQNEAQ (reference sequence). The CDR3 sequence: CAIRQPGQGTPRGMSEAFF. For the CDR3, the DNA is TGTGCCATCCGCCAACCGGGACAGGGGACTCCTCGGGGCATGTCTGAAGCTTTCTTT. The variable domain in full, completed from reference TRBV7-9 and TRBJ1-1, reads DTGVSQNPRHKITKRGQNVTFRCDPISEHNRLYWYRQTLGQGPEFLTYFQNEAQLEKSRLLSDRFSAERPKGSFSTLEIQRTEQGDSAMYLCAIRQPGQGTPRGMSEAFFGQGTRLTVV.

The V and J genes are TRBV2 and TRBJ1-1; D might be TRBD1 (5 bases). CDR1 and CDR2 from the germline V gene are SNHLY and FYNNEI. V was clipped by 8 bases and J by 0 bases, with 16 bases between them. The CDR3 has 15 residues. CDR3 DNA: TGTGCCAGCCTTCAAGAGACAGTCATGAACACTGAAGCTTTCTTT. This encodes CASLQETVMNTEAFF.

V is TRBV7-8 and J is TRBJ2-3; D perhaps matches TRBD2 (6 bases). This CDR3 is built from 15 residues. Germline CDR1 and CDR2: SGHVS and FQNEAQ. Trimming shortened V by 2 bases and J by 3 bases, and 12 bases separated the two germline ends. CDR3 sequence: CASSLRAGITDTQYF. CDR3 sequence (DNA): TGTGCCAGCAGCTTACGTGCGGGAATAACAGATACGCAGTATTTT. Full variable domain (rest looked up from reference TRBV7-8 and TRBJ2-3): GAGVSQSPRYKVAKRGQDVALRCDPISGHVSLFWYQQALGQGPEFLTYFQNEAQLDKSGLPSDRFFAERPEGSVSTLKIQRTQQEDSAVYLCASSLRAGITDTQYFGPGTRLTVL.

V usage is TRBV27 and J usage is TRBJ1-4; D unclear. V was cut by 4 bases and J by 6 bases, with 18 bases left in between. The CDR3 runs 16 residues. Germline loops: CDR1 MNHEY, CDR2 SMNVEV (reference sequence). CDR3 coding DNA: TGTGCCAGCAGTTCGTACCTTGGGGAGGCAGATGAAAAACTGTTTTTT. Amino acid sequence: CASSSYLGEADEKLFF.

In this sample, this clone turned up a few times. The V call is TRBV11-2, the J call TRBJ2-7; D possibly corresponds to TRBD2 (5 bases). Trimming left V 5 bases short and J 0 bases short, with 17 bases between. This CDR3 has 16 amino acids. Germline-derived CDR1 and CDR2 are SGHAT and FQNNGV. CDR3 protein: CASSTDPDFPSYEQYF. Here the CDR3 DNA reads TGTGCCAGCAGCACTGACCCGGACTTTCCCTCCTACGAGCAGTACTTC. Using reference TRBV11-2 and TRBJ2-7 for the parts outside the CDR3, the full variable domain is EAGVAQSPRYKIIEKRQSVAFWCNPISGHATLYWYQQILGQGPKLLIQFQNNGVVDDSQLPKDRFSAERLKGVDSTLKIQPAKLEDSAVYLCASSTDPDFPSYEQYFGPGTRLTVT.

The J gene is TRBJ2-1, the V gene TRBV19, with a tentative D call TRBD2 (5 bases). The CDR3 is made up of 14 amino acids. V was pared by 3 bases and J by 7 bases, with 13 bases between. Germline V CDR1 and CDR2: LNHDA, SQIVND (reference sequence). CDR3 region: CASSMERRSNEQFF. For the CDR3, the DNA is TGTGCCAGTAGTATGGAGAGGAGGTCGAATGAGCAGTTCTTC.

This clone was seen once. The CDR3 bases are TGTGCCAGCACCTACGGAGGGACTAGAAACACCGGGGAGCTGTTTTTT. Protein product: CASTYGGTRNTGELFF. V gene TRBV7-2 combines with J gene TRBJ2-2; 8 bases align to TRBD2. Per germline, CDR1 SGHTA and CDR2 FQGNSA. V gave up 7 bases and J gave up 2 bases; unmatched junction bases: 9. The CDR3 has 16 residues.

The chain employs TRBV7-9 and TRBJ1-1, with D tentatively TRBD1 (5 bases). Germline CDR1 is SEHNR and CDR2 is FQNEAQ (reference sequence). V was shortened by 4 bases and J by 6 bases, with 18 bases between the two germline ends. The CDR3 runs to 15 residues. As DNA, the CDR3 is TGTGCCAGCAGCTCCGGGGAGGCAGGGAGCCCTGAAGCTTTCTTT. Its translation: CASSSGEAGSPEAFF.

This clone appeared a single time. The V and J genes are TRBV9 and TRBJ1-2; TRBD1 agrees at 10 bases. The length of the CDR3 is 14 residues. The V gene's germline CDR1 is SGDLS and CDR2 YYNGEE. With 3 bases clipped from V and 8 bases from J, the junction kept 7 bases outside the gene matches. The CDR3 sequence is CASSGDRGREGYTF. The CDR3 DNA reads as TGTGCCAGCAGCGGAGACAGGGGGCGCGAGGGCTACACCTTC.

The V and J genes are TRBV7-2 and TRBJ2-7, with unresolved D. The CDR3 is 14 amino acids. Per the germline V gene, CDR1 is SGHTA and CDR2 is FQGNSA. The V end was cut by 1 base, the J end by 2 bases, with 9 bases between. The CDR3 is CASSLESGPYEQYF. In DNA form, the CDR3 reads TGTGCCAGCAGCTTAGAATCAGGTCCCTACGAGCAGTACTTC.

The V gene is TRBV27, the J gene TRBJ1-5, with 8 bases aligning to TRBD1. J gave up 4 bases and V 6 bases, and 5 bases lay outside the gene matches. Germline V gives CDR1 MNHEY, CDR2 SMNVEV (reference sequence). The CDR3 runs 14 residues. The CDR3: CASSGQGANQPQHF. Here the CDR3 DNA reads TGTGCCAGCAGCGGGCAGGGGGCGAATCAGCCCCAGCATTTT.

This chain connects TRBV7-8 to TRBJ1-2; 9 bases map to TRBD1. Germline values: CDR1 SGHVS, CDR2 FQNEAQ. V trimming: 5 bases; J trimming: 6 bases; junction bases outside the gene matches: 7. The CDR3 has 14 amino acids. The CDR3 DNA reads TGTGCCAGCAGCCTCACCGGGACAGGGCATGGCTACACCTTC. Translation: CASSLTGTGHGYTF.